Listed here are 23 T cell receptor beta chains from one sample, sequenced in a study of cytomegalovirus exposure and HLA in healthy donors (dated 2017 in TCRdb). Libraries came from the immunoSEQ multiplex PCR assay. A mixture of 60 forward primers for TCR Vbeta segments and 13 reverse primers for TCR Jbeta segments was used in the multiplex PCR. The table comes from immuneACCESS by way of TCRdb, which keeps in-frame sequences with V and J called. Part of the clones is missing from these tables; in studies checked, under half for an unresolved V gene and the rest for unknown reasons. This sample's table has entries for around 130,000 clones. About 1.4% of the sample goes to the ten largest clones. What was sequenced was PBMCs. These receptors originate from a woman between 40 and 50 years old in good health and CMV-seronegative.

In DNA form, the CDR3 reads TGTGCCAGCAGTCCGGGACTAGCGGGGCCGAACACCGGGGAGCTGTTTTTT. Protein: CASSPGLAGPNTGELFF. V and J are TRBV7-6 and TRBJ2-2, with 13 bases matching TRBD2. This CDR3 is built from 17 residues. Unmatched junction bases numbered 4, after V lost 6 bases and J lost 0 bases. Germline V gene lookup returns CDR1 SGHVS and CDR2 FNYEAQ.

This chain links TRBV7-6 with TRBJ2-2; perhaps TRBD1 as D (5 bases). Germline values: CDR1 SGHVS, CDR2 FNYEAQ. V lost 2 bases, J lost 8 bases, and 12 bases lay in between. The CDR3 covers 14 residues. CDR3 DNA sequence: TGTGCCAGCAGCTTACCCTCCCAGGGAGGGGAGCTGTTTTTT. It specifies CASSLPSQGGELFF.

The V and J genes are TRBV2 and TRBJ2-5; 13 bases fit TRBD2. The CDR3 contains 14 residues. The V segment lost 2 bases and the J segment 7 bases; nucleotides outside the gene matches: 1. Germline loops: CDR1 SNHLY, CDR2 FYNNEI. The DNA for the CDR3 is TGTGCCAGCAGTGAAAGGACTAGCGGGGGGACCCAGTACTTC. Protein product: CASSERTSGGTQYF.

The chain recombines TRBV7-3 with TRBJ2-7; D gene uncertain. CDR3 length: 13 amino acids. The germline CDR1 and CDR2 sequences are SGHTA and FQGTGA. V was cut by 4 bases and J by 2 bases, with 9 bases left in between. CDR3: CASSSAGPYEQYF. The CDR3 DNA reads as TGTGCCAGCAGCTCGGCAGGCCCCTACGAGCAGTACTTC.

The CDR3 loop reads CASGRDSNNFRNEQFF. The CDR3, as DNA: TGTGCTAGTGGCCGGGACTCGAATAATTTTCGTAATGAGCAGTTCTTC. The chain has TRBV12-5 and TRBJ2-1; a weak D match, TRBD2 (6 bases). The CDR3 covers 16 residues. Per the germline V gene, CDR1 is LGHNT and CDR2 is FRNRAP. V lost 6 bases and J lost 7, with 22 bases in between.

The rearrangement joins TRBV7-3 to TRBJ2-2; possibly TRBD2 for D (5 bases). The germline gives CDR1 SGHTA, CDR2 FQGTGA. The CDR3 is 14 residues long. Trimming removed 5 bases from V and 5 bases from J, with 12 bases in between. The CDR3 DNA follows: TGTGCCAGCAGCCCGAGGACTGCGACCGGGGAGCTGTTTTTT. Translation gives CASSPRTATGELFF.

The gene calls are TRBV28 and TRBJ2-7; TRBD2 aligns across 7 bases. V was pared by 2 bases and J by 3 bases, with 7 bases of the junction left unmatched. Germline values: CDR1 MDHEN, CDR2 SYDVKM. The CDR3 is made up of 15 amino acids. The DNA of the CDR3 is TGTGCCAGCAGTTTAGATGTGGGGGGGGTCTACGAGCAGTACGTC. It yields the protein CASSLDVGGVYEQYV.

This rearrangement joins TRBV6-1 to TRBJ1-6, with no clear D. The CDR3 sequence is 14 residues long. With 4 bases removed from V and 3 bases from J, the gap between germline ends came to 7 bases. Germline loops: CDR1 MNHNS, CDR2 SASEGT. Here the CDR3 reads CASSGHLYNSPLHF. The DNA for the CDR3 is TGTGCCAGCAGTGGACACCTCTATAATTCACCCCTCCACTTT.

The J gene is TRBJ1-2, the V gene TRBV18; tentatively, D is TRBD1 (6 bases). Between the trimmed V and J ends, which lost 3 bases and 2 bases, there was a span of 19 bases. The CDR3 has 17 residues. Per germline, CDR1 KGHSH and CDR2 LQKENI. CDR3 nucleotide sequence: TGTGCCAGCTCACCGATTGAACCAGGGGTGGTGAACTATGGCTACACCTTC. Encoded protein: CASSPIEPGVVNYGYTF.

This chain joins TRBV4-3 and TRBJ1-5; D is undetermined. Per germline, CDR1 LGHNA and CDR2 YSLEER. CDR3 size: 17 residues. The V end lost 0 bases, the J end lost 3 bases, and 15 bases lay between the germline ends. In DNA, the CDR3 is TGCGCCAGCAGCCAAGATCCAACGGGAAGGGCCAATCAGCCCCAGCATTTT. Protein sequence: CASSQDPTGRANQPQHF.

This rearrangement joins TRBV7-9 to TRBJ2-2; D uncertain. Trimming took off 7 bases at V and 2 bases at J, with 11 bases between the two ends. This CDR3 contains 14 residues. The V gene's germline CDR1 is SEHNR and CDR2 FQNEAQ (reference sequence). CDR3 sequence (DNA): TGTGCCAGCACCCCTATCCTCAACACCGGGGAGCTGTTTTTT. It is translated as CASTPILNTGELFF.

The CDR3 protein is CASVRGAPNTEAFF. In nucleotides, the CDR3 is TGTGCCAGTGTGCGGGGGGCCCCCAACACTGAAGCTTTCTTT. V gene TRBV19 combines with J gene TRBJ1-1, with D possibly matching TRBD1 (6 bases). This CDR3 comprises 14 residues. Trimming pared 8 bases from V and 2 bases from J, leaving 15 bases between. Per the germline V gene, CDR1 is LNHDA and CDR2 is SQIVND (reference sequence).

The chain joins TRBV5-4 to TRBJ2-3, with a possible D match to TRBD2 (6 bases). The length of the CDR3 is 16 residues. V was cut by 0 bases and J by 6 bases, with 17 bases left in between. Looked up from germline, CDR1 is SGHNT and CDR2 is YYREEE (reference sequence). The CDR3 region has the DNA TGTGCCAGCAGCTTGGCCAGCGACCCCAGCGGGGATACGCAGTATTTT. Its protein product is CASSLASDPSGDTQYF.

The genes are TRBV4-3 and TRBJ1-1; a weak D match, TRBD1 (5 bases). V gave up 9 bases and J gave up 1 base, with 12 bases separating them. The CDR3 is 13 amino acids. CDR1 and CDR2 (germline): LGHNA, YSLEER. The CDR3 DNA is TGCGCCAGTAGATACGGACAGAACACTGAAGCTTTCTTT. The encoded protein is CASRYGQNTEAFF.

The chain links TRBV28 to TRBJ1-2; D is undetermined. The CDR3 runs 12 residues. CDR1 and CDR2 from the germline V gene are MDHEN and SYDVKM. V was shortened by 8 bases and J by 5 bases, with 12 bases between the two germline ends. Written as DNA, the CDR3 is TGTGCCAGCCAGGCTATCGAATATGGCTACACCTTC. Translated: CASQAIEYGYTF.

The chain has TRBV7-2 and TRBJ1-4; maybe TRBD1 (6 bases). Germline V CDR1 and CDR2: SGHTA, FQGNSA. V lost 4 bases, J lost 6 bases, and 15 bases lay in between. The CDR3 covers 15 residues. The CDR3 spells CASSSQGLQDEKLFF. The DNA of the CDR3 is TGTGCCAGCAGCTCTCAGGGGTTGCAAGATGAAAAACTGTTTTTT.

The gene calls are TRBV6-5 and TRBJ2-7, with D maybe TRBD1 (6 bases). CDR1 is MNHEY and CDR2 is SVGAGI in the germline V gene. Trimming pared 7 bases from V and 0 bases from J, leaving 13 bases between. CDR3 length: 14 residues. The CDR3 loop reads CASKGQPNSYEQYF. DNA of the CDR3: TGTGCCAGCAAAGGACAGCCTAACTCCTACGAGCAGTACTTC.

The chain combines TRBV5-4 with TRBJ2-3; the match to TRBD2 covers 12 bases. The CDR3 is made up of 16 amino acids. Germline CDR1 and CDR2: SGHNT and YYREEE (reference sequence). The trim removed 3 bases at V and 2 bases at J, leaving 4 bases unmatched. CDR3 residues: CASSSLAGGPTDTQYF. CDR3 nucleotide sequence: TGTGCCAGCAGCTCACTAGCGGGGGGCCCCACAGATACGCAGTATTTT.

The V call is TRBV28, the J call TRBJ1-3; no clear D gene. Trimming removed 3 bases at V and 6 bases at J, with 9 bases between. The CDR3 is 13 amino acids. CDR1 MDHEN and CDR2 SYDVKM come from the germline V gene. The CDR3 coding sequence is TGTGCCAGCAGTTTTCGGGTCCTAAACACCATATATTTT. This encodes CASSFRVLNTIYF.

For the CDR3, the DNA is TGTGCCAGCAGCTTGGGAGGAGGGTTCCCCGGGGAGCTGTTTTTT. It specifies CASSLGGGFPGELFF. J is TRBJ2-2 and V is TRBV7-2, with D maybe TRBD2 (6 bases). The CDR3 consists of 15 residues. The V gene's germline CDR1 is SGHTA and CDR2 FQGNSA. The V end lost 3 bases, the J end lost 6 bases, and 14 bases lay between the germline ends.

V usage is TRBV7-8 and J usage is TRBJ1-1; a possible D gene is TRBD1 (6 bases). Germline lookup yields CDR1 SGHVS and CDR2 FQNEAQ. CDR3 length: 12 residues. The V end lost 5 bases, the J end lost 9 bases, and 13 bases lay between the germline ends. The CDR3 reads CASSPTGTKAFF. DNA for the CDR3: TGTGCCAGCAGCCCGACCGGGACAAAAGCTTTCTTT.

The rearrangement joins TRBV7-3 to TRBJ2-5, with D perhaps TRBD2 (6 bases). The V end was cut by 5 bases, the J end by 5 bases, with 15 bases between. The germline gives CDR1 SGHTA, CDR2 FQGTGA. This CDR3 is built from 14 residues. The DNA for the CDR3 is TGTGCCAGCAGCCCCGCCCGGGGGTCGGAGACCCAGTACTTC. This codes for CASSPARGSETQYF.

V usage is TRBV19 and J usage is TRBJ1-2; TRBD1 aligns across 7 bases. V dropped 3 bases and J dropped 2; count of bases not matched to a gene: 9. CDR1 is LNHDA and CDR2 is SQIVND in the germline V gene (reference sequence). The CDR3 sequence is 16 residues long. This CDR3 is CASSIRLTGTNYGYTF. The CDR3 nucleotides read TGTGCCAGTAGTATCCGCCTGACAGGGACCAACTATGGCTACACCTTC.